Listed below are T cell receptor beta chains from one sample, sequenced in a study of T-cell memory formation after mild COVID-19. MiXCR, applied by TCRdb to the 5' RACE reads, yields one record per CDR3 protein. The table shows tens of thousands of distinct CDR3 sequences, with roughly an eighth occurring only once. The sequencing input was PBMCs or a T cell subset sorted from them (not recorded which). All receptors come from a man between 18 and 29 years old who had mild COVID-19 (a few samples of this study predate the infection). Cell type and time point are not known. The CDR3 runs from the conserved cysteine through the conserved F or W. A D gene is named only where the DNA matches it firmly. Expanded clones are given a class, and other clones once, few, many or no size at all.

cdr3_nt,cdr3_aa,clone_size,cdr3_length,j_call,v_call,d_call
TGTGCCAGCAGCTTGGAGGGGCCTTCGGGCACTGAAGCTTTCTTT,CASSLEGPSGTEAFF,many,15,TRBJ1-1,TRBV5-4,NA
TGTGCCAGCAACACAAGAGGAGCTAACTATGGCTACACCTTC,CASNTRGANYGYTF,NA,14,TRBJ1-2,TRBV12-3/TRBV12-4,NA
TGTGCCAGCAGTTACTCAGGGGATTTGGCCAACTATGGCTACACCTTC,CASSYSGDLANYGYTF,few,16,TRBJ1-2,TRBV6-5,NA
TGCAGCGTTGTGAAGCGGGGGGCTCAAGAGACCCAGTACTTC,CSVVKRGAQETQYF,many,14,TRBJ2-5,TRBV29-1,TRBD2
TGTGCCAGCAGTCCCAGGGGTGGTAACACAGATACGCAGTATTTT,CASSPRGGNTDTQYF,NA,15,TRBJ2-3,TRBV12-3/TRBV12-4,NA
TGCAGCGTTGAAATCCCTAGCGGATACAATGAGCAGTTCTTC,CSVEIPSGYNEQFF,many,14,TRBJ2-1,TRBV29-1,TRBD2
TGTGCCAGCAGCCAAGAGCCCAGGGGTGGGAGAAAGACCCAGTACTTC,CASSQEPRGGRKTQYF,medium-sized,16,TRBJ2-5,TRBV7-2,NA
TGTGCCAGCAGCTTGACGGGGAAGGGGAATCAGCCCCAGCATTTT,CASSLTGKGNQPQHF,NA,15,TRBJ1-5,TRBV5-6,NA
TGTGCCAGCATGGCTTCCCCCTCCTACAATGAGCAGTTCTTC,CASMASPSYNEQFF,NA,14,TRBJ2-1,TRBV12-3/TRBV12-4,NA
TGTGCCAGCAGCAACCGACGGCTAGCGGACAATGAGCAGTTCTTC,CASSNRRLADNEQFF,many,15,TRBJ2-1,TRBV7-6,TRBD2
TGTGCCAGCAGTTACTCCAACTACAATGAGCAGTTCTTC,CASSYSNYNEQFF,NA,13,TRBJ2-1,TRBV6-5,NA
TGTGCCAGCAGCCCCGGGACAGTCCTCGGCGAGCAGTACTTC,CASSPGTVLGEQYF,NA,14,TRBJ2-7,TRBV21-1,NA
TGTGCCAGCAGCGTCACCGGGACAGTCTCCTACGAGCAGTACTTC,CASSVTGTVSYEQYF,few,15,TRBJ2-7,TRBV7-2,TRBD1
TGCGCCAGCAGCCCTACGTCGGGCTCCGGGGCCAACGTCCTGACTTTC,CASSPTSGSGANVLTF,many,16,TRBJ2-6,TRBV5-1,NA
TGTGCCAGCAGTTTAGAGCAGCCCCATCAGCCCCAGCATTTT,CASSLEQPHQPQHF,NA,14,TRBJ1-5,TRBV28,NA
TGTGCCAGCAAACAACAGGGGGGCTCCTACGAGCAGTACTTC,CASKQQGGSYEQYF,many,14,TRBJ2-7,TRBV7-9,TRBD1
TGCGCCAGCAGCCAAAGTAGCGGGGGGGCCGGTGAGCAGTTCTTC,CASSQSSGGAGEQFF,many,15,TRBJ2-1,TRBV4-3,TRBD2
TGTGCCAGCAGCTTGGATGGCGGGGGGCCGGTCGGGAATGAGCAGTTCTTC,CASSLDGGGPVGNEQFF,NA,17,TRBJ2-1,TRBV5-4,TRBD2
TGTGCCAGCAGCTTATCGTGGGACACGAGCTCCTACGAGCAGTACTTC,CASSLSWDTSSYEQYF,many,16,TRBJ2-7,TRBV7-2,NA
TGTGCCAGCAAAGCCCGAGGAGGGGAGACCCAGTACTTC,CASKARGGETQYF,many,13,TRBJ2-5,TRBV28,NA
TGCGCCAGCAGTGAACTAGCCGGACCCGCGCGAAGGGAGACCCAGTACTTC,CASSELAGPARRETQYF,NA,17,TRBJ2-5,TRBV10-2,NA
TGTGCCAGCAGCTTAGTTGGAGTTTCTATAGCCAAAAACATTCAGTACTTC,CASSLVGVSIAKNIQYF,few,17,TRBJ2-4,TRBV7-8,NA
TGTGCCAGCAGTGACGAGTTTTCCGGTTACAATGAGCAGTTCTTC,CASSDEFSGYNEQFF,many,15,TRBJ2-1,TRBV6-4,NA
TGTGCCAGCAGTCCCTCGGACGGCAATCAGCCCCAGCATTTT,CASSPSDGNQPQHF,NA,14,TRBJ1-5,TRBV6-6,NA
TGTGCCAGCAGCTTTCGGCTAGCGGACCAAGAGACCCAGTACTTC,CASSFRLADQETQYF,NA,15,TRBJ2-5,TRBV7-2,TRBD2
TGCGCCAGCAGCCAAGATCCAGGACAGGGGTGGTTTGAGCAGTTCTTC,CASSQDPGQGWFEQFF,many,16,TRBJ2-1,TRBV4-3,TRBD1
TGCGCCAGCAGCCAAGATCGCCGTGTTCGGACACTAGAAGCTTTCTTT,CASSQDRRVRTLEAFF,NA,16,TRBJ1-1,TRBV4-1,NA
TGTGCCAGCAGCTTCACCCTGACCGGGACAGGGGGGACAGATACGCAGTATTTT,CASSFTLTGTGGTDTQYF,many,18,TRBJ2-3,TRBV7-2,TRBD1
TGTGCCAGCAGTTTAACTAGCGGGAACATTCAGTACTTC,CASSLTSGNIQYF,many,13,TRBJ2-4,TRBV12-3/TRBV12-4,TRBD2